The source of this TCR beta chain is a study of tumor-infiltrating lymphocytes in primary liver carcinoma. Study-wide findings and caveats: Lesser overlap characterized tumor-adjacent and tumor-blood pairs relative to tumor region pairs.

RNA and DNA were co-extracted from around 20-30 mg of unsorted bulk tissue. This clonotype was recorded many times. Its cognate antigen is unknown. A primer in the constant region served to generate TCR beta cDNA from 500 ng of total RNA. Investigators got TCR beta libraries out of three nested multiplex PCR rounds, done with slightly modified ARM-PCR. A C-beta reverse primer and TRBV1-TRBV30 forward primers served in each of the first two PCR rounds, at 10 cycles apiece. TCRdb called the multiplex PCR reads again in MiXCR, with one record for every CDR3 protein. The data contain 100,000 to 150,000 distinct CDR3 sequences, around 64% of them singletons. The V end was cut by 3 bases, the J end by 2 bases, with 9 bases between. This CDR3 has 13 residues. Germline assignment: CDR1 SQVTM and CDR2 ANQGSEA.

The material sequenced was liver tumor tissue from sampling region 3. The sample's subset: tumor region T3, left-lateral pole. The TCR originated in a woman aged 55-69 years with primary liver carcinoma and hepatitis B virus infection. This chain joins TRBV29-1 and TRBJ2-3; D gene ambiguous. CDR3: CSVDLEVTDTQYF. Written as DNA, the CDR3 is TGCAGCGTTGACCTAGAGGTCACAGATACGCAGTATTTT.